The clone carrying this T cell receptor (beta chain) has just a few counts. These data are taken from a study of T cells in Graves' hyperthyroidism and ophthalmopathy. TCR beta CDR3 regions were amplified from RNA. HTBI primers were the set used in a first-round RT-PCR of the TCR CDR3. TCRdb re-called the multiplex PCR reads through MiXCR, storing one row per CDR3 protein. The data contain a few hundred thousand distinct CDR3 sequences, around 42% of them singletons. Germline values: CDR1 KGHDR, CDR2 SFDVKD. The CDR3 loop spans 11 amino acids. V lost 7 bases and J lost 4, with 5 bases in between. The source is a woman younger than 35 with Graves' hyperthyroidism. What was sequenced was peripheral blood or thyroid tissue (not recorded which). The V call is TRBV24-1, the J call TRBJ2-3; D ambiguous. The CDR3 is CATRWSDTQYF. DNA of the CDR3: TGTGCCACCAGGTGGTCAGATACGCAGTATTTT.